This TCR beta chain stems from a study of regulatory T cells in long-lasting Graves disease. Noted time point: newly diagnosed GD, antithyroid drugs for less than 3 months. Making the TCR library involved RNA that had been extracted from PBMCs. On this clonotype: A read error is possible here, since a much larger clone lies one base away. Without the conserved terminal phenylalanine or tryptophan, this CDR3 likely stems from a read error.

CDR3 regions were amplified by Arm-PCR using iRepertoire HTBI primers to build TCR beta libraries. Per the original methods: Identification yielded approximately 60 TRBV and 14 TRBJ segments across samples. TCRdb independently ran MiXCR on the multiplex PCR reads; one entry per CDR3 protein. The V and J calls shown here were made by TCRdb, not taken from the authors' results. The top ten hold 14% of the sample, which has around 250,000 distinct CDR3 sequences, just over 20% seen once. Here the sequenced sample was peripheral blood mononuclear cells (PBMCs), taken at new diagnosis, from a patient treated with antithyroid drugs. The clonotype was recovered from a female donor with Graves disease.

CDR3 coding DNA: TGCAGTGCTAGAAGGGCAGGGACCTACGAGCAGTACCTC. Translation: CSARRAGTYEQYL. The genes are TRBV20-1 and TRBJ2-7; possible D gene TRBD1, 5 bases. Germline loops: CDR1 DFQATT, CDR2 SNEGSKA (reference sequence). The V end lost 2 bases, the J end lost 2 bases, and 10 bases lay between the germline ends. The CDR3 contains 13 residues.